The present T cell receptor beta chain was sequenced within a study of long-term antiretroviral therapy in people with HIV. Overall study findings and caveats: HIV repertoires covered narrower CDR3 length ranges than controls did.

The CDR3 runs 13 residues. In germline, CDR1 is SSHAT, CDR2 FNYEAQ (reference sequence). Trimming left V 1 base short and J 5 bases short, with 8 bases between. As concerns this clone: The target antigen is unknown.

Sequencing relied on immunoSEQ assay v3.0, run at survey level. The table came from immunoSEQ multiplex PCR; TCRdb's copy has only in-frame clones and leaves some out. In the table there are roughly 21,000 clones, 70% to 80% of which are singletons. This chain links TRBV7-7 with TRBJ1-1; D not resolved. Here the sequenced sample was unsorted PBMCs, taken 4.1 years after starting antiretroviral therapy. The clonotype comes from a woman aged 40-49 years with HIV. This CDR3 is CASSLGIGTEAFF. CDR3 DNA: TGTGCCAGCAGCTTAGGGATCGGAACTGAAGCTTTCTTT.